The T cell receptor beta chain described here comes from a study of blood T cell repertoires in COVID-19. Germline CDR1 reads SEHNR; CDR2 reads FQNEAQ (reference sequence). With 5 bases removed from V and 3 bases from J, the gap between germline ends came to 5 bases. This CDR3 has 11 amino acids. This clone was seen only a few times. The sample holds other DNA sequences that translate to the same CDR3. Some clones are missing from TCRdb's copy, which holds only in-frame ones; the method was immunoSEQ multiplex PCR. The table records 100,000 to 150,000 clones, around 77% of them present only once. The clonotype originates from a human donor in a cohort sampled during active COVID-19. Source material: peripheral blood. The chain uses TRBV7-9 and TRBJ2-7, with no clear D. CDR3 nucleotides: TGTGCCAGCAGCCTTAGCTACGAGCAGTACTTC. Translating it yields CASSLSYEQYF.